This T cell receptor (beta chain) was identified during a study of T-cell memory formation after mild COVID-19. About the study: There were largely donor-specific TCR clusters.

Findings of the study overall: Mainly in CM and EM were contracting CD4+ clones; CD8+ were in EMRA.

This clonotype was picked up a small number of times. What it binds is unknown. From germline, CDR1 is MNHEY and CDR2 SVGAGI. V was pared by 4 bases and J by 2 bases, with 7 bases between. The CDR3 is 13 amino acids. 5'RACE primed at constant segments yielded TCR alpha and TCR beta cDNA libraries bearing sample barcodes and UMIs. One entry per CDR3 protein, called by TCRdb with MiXCR from the 5' RACE reads. The data contain 57,000 or so distinct CDR3 sequences, 9% to 9.5% of them singletons. The clonotype was recovered from a man between 18 and 35 years old who had mild COVID-19 (a few samples of this study predate the infection). Cell type and time point are not known. The sample consisted of PBMCs or a T cell subset sorted from them (not recorded which). The chain joins TRBV6-5 to TRBJ2-3; D is unresolved. DNA for the CDR3: TGTGCCAGCAGTTCACCACTCACAGATACGCAGTATTTT. Protein sequence: CASSSPLTDTQYF.